The 17 T cell receptor beta chains below all came from one sample that was sequenced in a study of blood T cell repertoires in COVID-19. Sequencing was performed with immunoSEQ multiplex PCR; in TCRdb, only in-frame clones are kept and a portion is missing. The profile shows around 500,000 clones, 70% to 90% of them singletons. The sequenced sample consisted of peripheral blood. These receptors came from a human donor in a cohort sampled during active COVID-19.

The chain is built from TRBV11-1 and TRBJ1-6, with 7 bases lining up with TRBD1. CDR3 length: 14 amino acids. Per germline, CDR1 SGHAT and CDR2 FQDESV (reference sequence). V was pared by 4 bases and J by 9 bases, with 6 bases of the junction left unmatched. The CDR3 bases are TGTGCCAGCAGCTCGACAGGGAACTCTTCACCCCTCCACTTT. Protein product: CASSSTGNSSPLHF. The full variable domain, in which reference TRBV11-1 and TRBJ1-6 provide the parts outside the CDR3, is EAEVAQSPRYKITEKSQAVAFWCDPISGHATLYWYRQILGQGPELLVQFQDESVVDDSQLPKDRFSAERLKGVDSTLKIQPAELGDSAMYLCASSSTGNSSPLHFGNGTRLTVT.

The chain combines TRBV11-2 with TRBJ2-2; D gene ambiguous. The CDR3 consists of 13 residues. Trimming pared 1 base from V and 4 bases from J, leaving 4 bases between. CDR1 and CDR2 (germline): SGHAT, FQNNGV. The CDR3, as DNA: TGTGCCAGCAGCTTAGGGAGCACCGGGGAGCTGTTTTTT. Residues: CASSLGSTGELFF.

The CDR3 region has the DNA TGCGCCAGCAGCCCGGGGGACGGATCATATCAGCCCCAGCATTTT. As protein: CASSPGDGSYQPQHF. V is TRBV5-1 and J is TRBJ1-5, with D tentatively TRBD1 (5 bases). Trimming shortened V by 4 bases and J by 5 bases, and 16 bases separated the two germline ends. The CDR3 is 15 residues long. CDR1 and CDR2 (germline): SGHRS, YFSETQ.

This chain joins TRBV28 and TRBJ1-4, with 9 bases matching TRBD1. V lost 6 bases, J lost 6 bases, and 5 bases stayed unmatched. The germline gives CDR1 MDHEN, CDR2 SYDVKM. CDR3 length: 14 amino acids. CDR3 coding DNA: TGTGCCAGCAGCCGAGGGGACAGGGATGAAAAACTGTTTTTT. Its protein is CASSRGDRDEKLFF.

The chain couples TRBV6-5 to TRBJ2-1; D unclear. The V end was cut by 4 bases, the J end by 9 bases, with 16 bases between. The CDR3 loop spans 14 amino acids. Germline V gene sequence: CDR1 MNHEY, CDR2 SVGAGI. The CDR3 reads CASSLPIAGSEQFF. CDR3 nucleotide sequence: TGTGCCAGCAGTTTACCGATAGCCGGCAGTGAGCAGTTCTTC.

This chain joins TRBV15 and TRBJ1-2; maybe TRBD1 (5 bases). The germline CDR1 and CDR2 sequences are LNHNV and YYDKDF (reference sequence). V gave up 4 bases and J gave up 4 bases, with 19 bases separating them. The CDR3 contains 16 residues. Here the CDR3 reads CATSTDPTGRGYGYTF. The CDR3 bases are TGTGCCACCAGCACCGACCCCACCGGGAGGGGCTATGGCTACACCTTC.

This rearrangement joins TRBV5-1 to TRBJ1-1, with unresolved D. Trimming removed 1 base at V and 7 bases at J, with 17 bases between. Germline CDR1 reads SGHRS; CDR2 reads YFSETQ. The CDR3 loop spans 15 amino acids. The CDR3, as DNA: TGCGCCAGCAGCTTGTGGCGGGAGCAAGTGGGTGAAGCTTTCTTT. Its translation is CASSLWREQVGEAFF.

The chain links TRBV7-2 to TRBJ2-2; 7 bases fit TRBD2. The CDR3 runs to 13 residues. V was pared by 6 bases and J by 7 bases, with 5 bases of the junction left unmatched. The germline V gene has CDR1 SGHTA and CDR2 FQGNSA. The CDR3 protein is CASSKREVGELFF. Here the CDR3 DNA reads TGTGCCAGCAGTAAACGGGAGGTCGGGGAGCTGTTTTTT.

The genes are TRBV28 and TRBJ1-4, with no clear D. CDR3 length: 14 amino acids. CDR1 and CDR2 (germline): MDHEN, SYDVKM. The V and J ends lost 2 bases and 7 bases respectively, with 11 bases between them. The CDR3 sequence is CASSLPLEGEKLFF. DNA of the CDR3: TGTGCCAGCAGTTTACCACTTGAGGGTGAAAAACTGTTTTTT.

The chain recombines TRBV7-9 with TRBJ2-1, with a weak D call TRBD2 (5 bases). CDR1 and CDR2 from the germline V gene are SEHNR and FQNEAQ (reference sequence). The CDR3 has 17 amino acids. V was cut by 2 bases and J by 2 bases, with 16 bases left in between. The CDR3 region is CASSLLGPTGTYNEQFF. CDR3 nucleotide sequence: TGTGCCAGCAGCTTATTAGGTCCTACGGGAACCTACAATGAGCAGTTCTTC.

This chain connects TRBV27 to TRBJ2-3, with 9 positions matching TRBD1. CDR1 is MNHEY and CDR2 is SMNVEV in the germline V gene (reference sequence). Unmatched junction bases numbered 5, after V lost 1 base and J lost 3 bases. This CDR3 has 16 amino acids. The CDR3 sequence is CASSLLGQGYTDTQYF. CDR3 bases: TGTGCCAGCAGTTTATTGGGACAGGGATATACAGATACGCAGTATTTT.

The J gene is TRBJ1-2, the V gene TRBV18; 7 bases fit TRBD1. CDR1 and CDR2 from the germline V gene are KGHSH and LQKENI. V dropped 5 bases and J dropped 4; count of bases not matched to a gene: 1. The CDR3 loop spans 12 amino acids. The CDR3 sequence is CASSSGGYGYTF. The CDR3 nucleotides are TGTGCCAGCTCATCAGGGGGCTATGGCTACACCTTC.

The chain has TRBV7-2 and TRBJ1-6; TRBD1 agrees at 9 bases. This CDR3 has 15 residues. With 5 bases clipped from V and 9 bases from J, the junction kept 8 bases outside the gene matches. Germline assignment: CDR1 SGHTA and CDR2 FQGNSA. This CDR3 reads CASSTDRGFSSPLHF. The CDR3 region has the DNA TGTGCCAGCAGCACCGACAGGGGGTTTAGTTCACCCCTCCACTTT.

The V gene is TRBV5-5, the J gene TRBJ1-1; the D gene is possibly TRBD1 (5 bases). With 6 bases removed from V and 3 bases from J, the gap between germline ends came to 12 bases. The length of the CDR3 is 13 residues. Germline V gene lookup returns CDR1 SGHKS and CDR2 YYEKEE (reference sequence). The CDR3 bases are TGTGCCAGCACCCGGGGGAGTGACACTGAAGCTTTCTTT. Amino acids: CASTRGSDTEAFF.

The CDR3 region has the DNA TGTGCCATCAGCGATCCCAGGGGAGGGACTTTCTTT. Protein: CAISDPRGGTFF. The genes are TRBV10-3 and TRBJ1-1; possible D gene TRBD1, 6 bases. The CDR3 spans 12 residues. The germline V gene encodes CDR1 ENHRY and CDR2 SYGVKD. With 6 bases removed from V and 12 bases from J, the gap between germline ends came to 17 bases.

J is TRBJ2-1 and V is TRBV9, with unresolved D. In germline, CDR1 is SGDLS, CDR2 YYNGEE. The CDR3 extends over 15 amino acids. V lost 0 bases and J 8 bases, leaving 15 bases between the germline ends. CDR3 protein: CASSVGATVVDEQFF. The CDR3 DNA follows: TGTGCCAGCAGCGTAGGGGCCACTGTGGTGGATGAGCAGTTCTTC. Full variable domain (rest looked up from reference TRBV9 and TRBJ2-1): DSGVTQTPKHLITATGQRVTLRCSPRSGDLSVYWYQQSLDQGLQFLIQYYNGEERAKGNILERFSAQQFPDLHSELNLSSLELGDSALYFCASSVGATVVDEQFFGPGTRLTVL.

The chain carries TRBV18 and TRBJ2-1, with 14 bases that match TRBD2. Germline V lookup: CDR1 KGHSH, CDR2 LQKENI. V dropped 0 bases and J dropped 8; count of bases not matched to a gene: 12. The CDR3 is 19 residues long. The CDR3 sequence is CASSPPLTSGRALLDEQFF. The CDR3 DNA is TGTGCCAGCTCACCACCGTTGACTAGCGGGAGGGCCCTCCTAGATGAGCAGTTCTTC.